The present TCR beta chain was sequenced within a study of neoadjuvant anti-PD-1 for oral cavity cancer listed by TCRdb under 2021. Context from the whole study: Before undergoing curative-intent surgical resection, most patients got three to four biweekly nivolumab doses at 3 mg/kg. Patients who did not progress were given a fourth nivolumab dose at about day 43 and had definitive surgical resection on days 50-56. Patients with complete response, partial response or stable disease by RECIST 1.1 were defined as responders, whereas patients with progression were defined as non-responders. The parent correlative cohort included some 13 patients, with an approximately 30% response rate. Study-wide findings and limitations: After neoadjuvant nivolumab, T cell clonality (Gini index) in PBMCs was significantly higher in non-responders than in responders. Only a few patients per response group were included in the TCR analyses, and larger cohorts for validation were called for by the authors. Higher pretreatment blood Treg/Th17 ratios correlated with higher pretreatment blood TCRbeta clonality and lower post-treatment tumor TCRbeta clonality.

For deep sequencing, each PBMC sample was run in six replicates, with libraries mostly built from approximately 520 ng of input genomic DNA. TCRbeta libraries were prepared with the immunoSEQ hsTCRbeta kit according to the manufacturer's instructions. An Illumina NovaSeq 6000 S4 flow cell was used to sequence the final libraries, which had first been combined to 3 nM. As for the original processing: Raw data preprocessing and quality control were performed with the immunoSEQ Analyzer. The analysis was restricted to productive rearrangements, with each unique CDR3 amino acid sequence defining a clonotype. Repertoire clonality was estimated as the Gini-Simpson index, which was computed with the R package tcR. Student's t test was used to compare Gini indices, and Pearson correlation was used to assess associations with tumor size change. This is the immuneACCESS table as TCRdb keeps it, with only in-frame sequences that have V and J called. A part of the clones is gone; compared with another copy, unresolved V genes explain less than half, and the rest is unexplained. V, J and clone size reflect that table, while D and trimming were determined from the DNA. The sample table records approximately 15,000 clones; 65% to 75% of these occur just once. The ten largest clonotypes hold about 2.5% of the sample.

The sample's time point, from its label and the paper: before neoadjuvant nivolumab. The patients had newly diagnosed stage II-IVA oral cavity squamous cell carcinoma and had not received any prior systemic or radiation treatment. Everyone in the cohort had locally advanced, HPV-negative oral cavity squamous cell carcinoma. Peripheral blood mononuclear cells were analyzed directly, without maintenance or expansion in culture. The samples were drawn from a longitudinal correlative study tied to a single-arm phase II trial testing neoadjuvant nivolumab in oral cavity squamous cell carcinoma. Genomic DNA-based TCRbeta sequencing was performed on subject-matched pre- and post-treatment PBMCs and tumors from three responders and three non-responders. Peripheral blood mononuclear cells were drawn once before nivolumab treatment and a second time after treatment, when surgery took place. The Maxwell RSC DNA from Cells kit was used to extract genomic DNA from PBMCs.

As to this clone: No cognate antigen has been identified for it. One base away there is no much larger clone; base qualities are not given.

Trimming costs V 7 bases and J 4 bases, and their ends lie 13 bases apart. The germline V gene specifies MNHEY as CDR1 and SVGAGI as CDR2. The CDR3 starts with the cysteine, ends with the phenylalanine, and has 13 residues. Just the 39-base CDR3 DNA is kept, in frame starting at base 1. The receptor comes from a person aged 40 to 85 with oral cavity squamous cell carcinoma. The chain couples TRBV6-5 to TRBJ2-5; the D gene is not confidently resolved. The material was PBMCs, obtained before nivolumab (anti-PD-1) treatment. The sequenced DNA: TGTGCCAGCACTGTGGGCAGGTCAGAGACCCAGTACTTC. This yields the protein CASTVGRSETQYF.